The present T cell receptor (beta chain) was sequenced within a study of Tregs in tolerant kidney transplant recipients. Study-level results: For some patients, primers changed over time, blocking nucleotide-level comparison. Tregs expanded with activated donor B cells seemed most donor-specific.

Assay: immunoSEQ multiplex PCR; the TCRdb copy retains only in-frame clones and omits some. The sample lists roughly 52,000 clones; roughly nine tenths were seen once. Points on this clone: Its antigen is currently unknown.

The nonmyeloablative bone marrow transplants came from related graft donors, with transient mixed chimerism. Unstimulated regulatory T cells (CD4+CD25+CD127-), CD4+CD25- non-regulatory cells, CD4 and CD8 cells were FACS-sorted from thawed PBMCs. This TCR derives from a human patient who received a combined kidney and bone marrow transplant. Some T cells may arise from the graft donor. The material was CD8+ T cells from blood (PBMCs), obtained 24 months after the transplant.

The CDR3: CASSLLAGAHGYTF. CDR3 nucleotides: TGTGCCAGCAGCTTATTGGCGGGGGCCCACGGCTACACCTTC. The rearrangement uses TRBV13 and TRBJ1-2; tentative D call: TRBD1 (6 bases). V shed 2 bases and J shed 8 bases, with 15 bases lying between them. The CDR3 covers 14 residues. From germline, CDR1 is PRHDT and CDR2 FYEKMQ (reference sequence).